This T cell receptor beta chain originates from a study of Ad26.COV2.S vaccination and SARS-CoV-2 variants. Regarding the study as a whole: Estimates derived from TCR breadth and depth analyses may have underestimated total T cell responses.

With regard to this clone: What it recognizes is unknown.

Treatment of the sample: about 20 received Ad26.COV2.S at low or high dose, single or two shots; several received placebo; per-sample allocation not given. Day 63 following the first vaccine or placebo injection was when the samples were taken. Sequencing was performed with immunoSEQ multiplex PCR; in TCRdb, only in-frame clones are kept and a portion is missing. The sample records 350,000 to 500,000 clones, 90% being singletons. V shed 5 bases and J shed 1 base, with 12 bases lying between them. Germline V gene lookup returns CDR1 MNHEY and CDR2 SVGAGI. The CDR3 is 15 amino acids. The clonotype comes from a person between 18 and 65 years old who received the Ad26.COV2.S COVID-19 vaccine or a placebo. The chain uses TRBV6-5 and TRBJ2-1; weak D call: TRBD1 (6 bases). Here the sequenced sample was peripheral blood, taken in a trial of Ad26.COV2.S vaccine versus placebo. The CDR3 sequence is CASSPDRRSYNEQFF. The CDR3 bases are TGTGCCAGCAGTCCCGACAGGAGGTCCTACAATGAGCAGTTCTTC.